This TCR beta chain appears in the sequencing data of a study of OX40 agonist ivuxolimab in advanced cancers. Study information: Ivuxolimab doses were 0.01, 0.1, 0.3, 1.5, 3 or 10 mg/kg every 2 weeks. Those treated in dose escalation had hepatocellular carcinoma, melanoma, renal cell cancer or head and neck cancer.

Germline V gives CDR1 SGHAT, CDR2 FQNNGV. The CDR3 covers 17 residues. J was trimmed by 2 bases and V by 5 bases; bases with no gene match: 9. Study observations and caveats: Individuals who were partial responders at 0.1-3.0 mg/kg had clonal expansion that ranked among the lowest.

The table came from immunoSEQ multiplex PCR; TCRdb's copy has only in-frame clones and leaves some out. Here the sample spans roughly 74,000 clones, nearly 95% being singletons. A remark on this clone: The antigen remains unidentified.

The rearrangement uses TRBV11-2 and TRBJ2-2; TRBD2 agrees at 9 bases. Sequencing was performed on CD4+ or CD8+ T cells sorted from blood, taken in a trial of the OX40 agonist ivuxolimab. The sequence was obtained from an adult with an advanced solid tumor such as melanoma, head and neck, liver or kidney cancer. CDR3 amino acids: CASSPHRLAANTGELFF. The CDR3 nucleotides are TGTGCCAGCAGCCCCCACCGACTAGCGGCAAACACCGGGGAGCTGTTTTTT.